In its sample, the clone carrying this T cell receptor beta chain was seen a few times. Germline V gene sequence: CDR1 SGHDT, CDR2 YYEEEE. J lost 6 bases, V lost 2 bases, and 6 bases had no gene match. The length of the CDR3 is 15 residues. The data belong to a study of CDR3 diversity in severe acne. In TCRdb, the PCR reads were re-called with MiXCR into one record per CDR3 protein. The sample comprises around 85,000 distinct CDR3 sequences, approximately 54% of which are singletons, and 11% rests with the top ten. Input material: blood. The chain employs TRBV5-6 and TRBJ1-2; TRBD1 matches at 11 bases. The TCR was taken from a male donor with severe acne vulgaris. The chain's CDR3 is CASSFGTGGSHGYTF. Written as DNA, the CDR3 is TGTGCCAGCAGCTTCGGGACAGGGGGATCCCATGGCTACACCTTC. Full variable domain (outside the CDR3, taken from reference TRBV5-6 and TRBJ1-2): DAGVTQSPTHLIKTRGQQVTLRCSPKSGHDTVSWYQQALGQGPQFIFQYYEEEERQRGNFPDRFSGHQFPNYSSELNVNALLLGDSALYLCASSFGTGGSHGYTFGSGTRLTVV.